These 7 T cell receptor beta chains originate from one sample sequenced in a study of cytomegalovirus exposure and HLA in healthy donors. The PCR was carried out with 60 Vbeta primers and 13 Jbeta primers. The method was immunoSEQ multiplex PCR; TCRdb's version includes in-frame clones alone and lacks a portion of them. This repertoire shows about 25,000 clones, approximately 75% found once; its top ten account for roughly 4.3%. Sequencing was performed on PBMCs. The receptors stem from a male donor in good health and CMV-seronegative.

The chain employs TRBV5-5 and TRBJ2-5, with D maybe TRBD1 (7 bases). The J call is in doubt because the DNA end fits TRBJ2-7 better. CDR1 and CDR2 (germline): SGHKS, YYEKEE (reference sequence). This CDR3 has 16 residues. CDR3 DNA: TGTGCCAGCAGAGCCGGTATAGCGGACAGGATCTACGAGCAGTACTTC. It translates to CASRAGIADRIYEQYF.

The chain's CDR3 is CASSFSGGARSAQYF. The CDR3 region has the DNA TGTGCCAGCAGCTTTTCAGGGGGCGCCCGGAGCGCCCAGTACTTC. The J gene is TRBJ2-5, the V gene TRBV5-6, with TRBD1 matching 8 bases. CDR3 length equals 15 residues. The germline V gene encodes CDR1 SGHDT and CDR2 YYEEEE. The V and J ends lost 2 bases and 9 bases, in that order; junction bases with no gene match: 12.

The rearrangement joins TRBV29-1 to TRBJ2-3, with TRBD2 matching 12 bases. The CDR3 is 15 residues long. J lost 2 bases, V lost 6 bases, and 6 bases had no gene match. Germline lookup yields CDR1 SQVTM and CDR2 ANQGSEA. Here the CDR3 reads CSVDGTSGFTDTQYF. CDR3 nucleotides: TGCAGCGTGGACGGGACTAGCGGGTTCACAGATACGCAGTATTTT.

This chain links TRBV7-8 with TRBJ1-2; 7 bases line up with TRBD1. The CDR3 loop spans 15 amino acids. Trimming took 3 bases from V and 7 from J; bases not matched to a gene: 11. Germline lookup yields CDR1 SGHVS and CDR2 FQNEAQ. The chain's CDR3 is CASSFRGQEGLGYTF. In DNA, the CDR3 is TGTGCCAGCAGCTTTAGAGGACAGGAGGGGCTTGGCTACACCTTC. The full variable domain, its missing parts supplied by reference TRBV7-8 and TRBJ1-2, is GAGVSQSPRYKVAKRGQDVALRCDPISGHVSLFWYQQALGQGPEFLTYFQNEAQLDKSGLPSDRFFAERPEGSVSTLKIQRTQQEDSAVYLCASSFRGQEGLGYTFGSGTRLTVV.

The V and J genes are TRBV7-9 and TRBJ2-5, with 8 bases fitting TRBD1. The DNA end is a closer match to TRBJ2-7, so the J assignment may be wrong. The CDR3 contains 16 residues. Germline values: CDR1 SEHNR, CDR2 FQNEAQ (reference sequence). This CDR3 reads CASSLEFGQGTYEQYF. The DNA for the CDR3 is TGTGCCAGCAGCTTAGAATTCGGACAGGGCACCTACGAGCAGTACTTC.

This chain connects TRBV5-1 to TRBJ2-7; tentative D call: TRBD1 (6 bases). The CDR3 is 16 residues long. The V end lost 0 bases, the J end lost 0 bases, and 13 bases lay between the germline ends. The germline V gene encodes CDR1 SGHRS and CDR2 YFSETQ. CDR3 residues: CASSLADWDTSYEQYF. CDR3 DNA sequence: TGCGCCAGCAGCTTGGCCGACTGGGACACCTCCTACGAGCAGTACTTC.

The rearrangement links TRBV29-1 to TRBJ2-3, with 8 bases lining up with TRBD2. Trimming removed 3 bases from V and 3 bases from J; junction bases left unmatched: 8. The CDR3 loop spans 15 amino acids. Germline V gene data show CDR1 as SQVTM and CDR2 as ANQGSEA. The chain's CDR3 is CSVDTLAGATDTQYF. CDR3 coding DNA: TGCAGCGTTGATACCCTAGCGGGTGCAACAGATACGCAGTATTTT.